These 31 T cell receptor beta chains share one sample of origin, sequenced in a study of blood T cell repertoires in COVID-19. TCRdb keeps only in-frame clones here, not all; method: immunoSEQ multiplex PCR. The repertoire has hundreds of thousands of clones, about nine tenths of them found once; the top ten carry 5.9%. Input material: peripheral blood. These TCRs come from an elderly man with acute or convalescent COVID-19.

The chain uses TRBV11-2 and TRBJ2-3; D is possibly TRBD1 (6 bases). This CDR3 spans 15 amino acids. CDR1 SGHAT and CDR2 FQNNGV come from the germline V gene. V was trimmed by 0 bases and J by 3 bases, leaving 10 bases between them. CDR3 residues: CASSLDLQGTDTQYF. In DNA form, the CDR3 reads TGTGCCAGCAGCTTAGATTTACAGGGAACAGATACGCAGTATTTT.

The chain uses TRBV10-2 and TRBJ2-7, with 12 bases lining up with TRBD2. The V gene's germline CDR1 is WSHSY and CDR2 SAAADI. With 0 bases clipped from V and 4 bases from J, the junction kept 10 bases outside the gene matches. This CDR3 has 18 residues. The CDR3 DNA follows: TGCGCCAGCAGTGAGTCGTCTAGCGGGAGGGCCGGGGTTTACGAGCAGTACGTC. Protein product: CASSESSSGRAGVYEQYV.

The gene calls are TRBV5-1 and TRBJ2-1; a weak D match, TRBD2 (6 bases). The CDR3 is 17 residues long. Germline loops: CDR1 SGHRS, CDR2 YFSETQ. V was trimmed by 0 bases and J by 1 base, leaving 14 bases between them. The CDR3 loop is CASSLAIGGNSYNEQFF. The DNA of the CDR3 is TGCGCCAGCAGCTTGGCCATAGGCGGGAATTCCTACAATGAGCAGTTCTTC.

The V and J genes are TRBV7-6 and TRBJ1-3; D is possibly TRBD1 (6 bases). V was pared by 5 bases and J by 0 bases, with 14 bases between. Germline CDR1 and CDR2: SGHVS and FNYEAQ. This CDR3 is built from 16 residues. Here the CDR3 reads CASSVRVQGSGNTIYF. The CDR3 nucleotides read TGTGCCAGCAGCGTAAGAGTACAGGGCTCTGGAAACACCATATATTTT.

This clone was detected a few times. The chain joins TRBV27 to TRBJ1-1; the match to TRBD1 covers 9 bases. V was clipped by 3 bases and J by 6 bases; unmatched bases: 8. From germline, CDR1 is MNHEY and CDR2 SMNVEV (reference sequence). CDR3 size: 15 residues. CDR3 residues: CASSFSNRGLSEAFF. The CDR3 nucleotides read TGTGCCAGCAGTTTTAGCAACAGGGGGCTTTCTGAAGCTTTCTTT.

The V call is TRBV28, the J call TRBJ1-6, with D unclear. V shed 3 bases and J shed 8 bases, with 11 bases lying between them. The germline V gene has CDR1 MDHEN and CDR2 SYDVKM. CDR3 length: 14 residues. CDR3 DNA: TGTGCCAGCAGTTTGTGGACTGATGATTCACCCCTCCACTTT. Translated: CASSLWTDDSPLHF. Full variable domain (remainder filled in from reference TRBV28 and TRBJ1-6): DVKVTQSSRYLVKRTGEKVFLECVQDMDHENMFWYRQDPGLGLRLIYFSYDVKMKEKGDIPEGYSVSREKKERFSLILESASTNQTSMYLCASSLWTDDSPLHFGNGTRLTVT.

The chain employs TRBV18 and TRBJ1-5; 12 nucleotides align to TRBD1. CDR1 and CDR2 from the germline V gene are KGHSH and LQKENI. The CDR3 spans 16 residues. Unmatched junction bases numbered 3, after V lost 1 base and J lost 5 bases. Here the CDR3 DNA reads TGTGCCAGCTCACCACTTGGGACAGGGGGCCATCAGCCCCAGCATTTT. Encoded protein: CASSPLGTGGHQPQHF. The full variable domain, with the rest looked up from reference TRBV18 and TRBJ1-5, is NAGVMQNPRHLVRRRGQEARLRCSPMKGHSHVYWYRQLPEEGLKFMVYLQKENIIDESGMPKERFSAEFPKEGPSILRIQQVVRGDSAAYFCASSPLGTGGHQPQHFGDGTRLSIL.

This clone was observed a handful of times. This chain links TRBV3-1 (or the pseudogene TRBV3-2) with TRBJ1-4; no clear D. Looked up from germline, CDR1 is LGHDT and CDR2 is YNNKEL (reference sequence). Trimming took 3 bases from V and 8 from J, leaving 7 bases between them. The CDR3 runs to 12 residues. CDR3 DNA: TGTGCCAGCAGCCAGTCCAGGGAAAAACTGTTTTTT. Translation gives CASSQSREKLFF.

The chain combines TRBV18 with TRBJ2-7; 8 bases are shared with TRBD2. The V and J ends lost 2 bases and 9 bases, in that order; junction bases with no gene match: 9. CDR3 length equals 14 residues. Per the germline V gene, CDR1 is KGHSH and CDR2 is LQKENI. The CDR3 region is CASSPFREGHGQYF. The CDR3 DNA reads TGTGCCAGCTCACCATTCCGGGAGGGCCATGGGCAGTACTTC.

DNA of the CDR3: TGTGCCAGCAGCCGGGGCCCCGGGACTACGAATTCCTACAATGAGCAGTTCTTC. It is translated as CASSRGPGTTNSYNEQFF. The V and J genes are TRBV4-2 and TRBJ2-1, with 7 positions matching TRBD2. Germline trimming cut 4 bases from V and 1 base from J; bases unmatched to any gene: 13. CDR1 LGHNA and CDR2 YNFKEQ come from the germline V gene. The CDR3 extends over 18 amino acids.

The chain is built from TRBV5-1 and TRBJ2-2; 7 positions match TRBD2. Germline-derived CDR1 and CDR2 are SGHRS and YFSETQ. The length of the CDR3 is 16 residues. The V gene end was trimmed by 0 bases and the J gene end by 4 bases; junction bases not matched to a gene: 6. This CDR3 is CASSLVASGGTGELFF. Here the CDR3 DNA reads TGCGCCAGCAGCTTGGTAGCTTCGGGGGGCACCGGGGAGCTGTTTTTT.

This rearrangement joins TRBV30 to TRBJ2-5; TRBD1 matches at 9 bases. In germline, CDR1 is GTSNPN, CDR2 SVGIG (reference sequence). The V and J ends lost 5 bases and 5 bases, in that order; junction bases with no gene match: 6. The CDR3 totals 13 residues. The CDR3 spells CAWGTGLRETQYF. In DNA form, the CDR3 reads TGTGCCTGGGGGACAGGGCTGAGGGAGACCCAGTACTTC.

The rearrangement joins TRBV6-6 to TRBJ1-3; weak D call: TRBD1 (5 bases). The germline V gene has CDR1 MNHNY and CDR2 SVGAGI (reference sequence). The V and J ends lost 2 bases and 4 bases respectively, with 12 bases between them. The CDR3 length is 15 residues. The CDR3 sequence is CASSYGAEKGNTIYF. The CDR3 region has the DNA TGTGCCAGCAGTTACGGGGCAGAGAAAGGAAACACCATATATTTT.

V usage is TRBV27 and J usage is TRBJ2-3; a possible D gene is TRBD2 (6 bases). Germline V gene sequence: CDR1 MNHEY, CDR2 SMNVEV (reference sequence). Deletions cut 7 bases from V and 3 bases from J, with 14 bases between. There are 14 residues in the CDR3. CDR3 nucleotide sequence: TGTGCCAGCAAGGAGGGGTTGCAAACAGATACGCAGTATTTT. Its translation is CASKEGLQTDTQYF.

The rearrangement links TRBV7-9 to TRBJ2-5; D may be TRBD2 (6 bases). The germline V gene has CDR1 SEHNR and CDR2 FQNEAQ (reference sequence). Trimming removed 4 bases at V and 0 bases at J, with 9 bases between. The CDR3 has 14 residues. DNA for the CDR3: TGTGCCAGCAGCTCGTTAGCGGACCAAGAGACCCAGTACTTC. This gives the protein CASSSLADQETQYF. Variable domain in full (rest from reference TRBV7-9 and TRBJ2-5): DTGVSQNPRHKITKRGQNVTFRCDPISEHNRLYWYRQTLGQGPEFLTYFQNEAQLEKSRLLSDRFSAERPKGSFSTLEIQRTEQGDSAMYLCASSSLADQETQYFGPGTRLLVL.

This chain connects TRBV10-3 to TRBJ2-1, with TRBD2 matching over 13 bases. This CDR3 is 16 amino acids long. Germline V gives CDR1 ENHRY, CDR2 SYGVKD. With V trimmed by 6 bases and J by 0 bases, 2 bases remained unmatched. The CDR3 is CAIRRTSGSSYNEQFF. CDR3 nucleotides: TGTGCCATCAGGCGGACTAGCGGGAGCTCCTACAATGAGCAGTTCTTC.

Here the CDR3 reads CASSPRMNTEAFF. CDR3 DNA sequence: TGTGCCAGCAGTCCGCGGATGAACACTGAAGCTTTCTTT. The chain recombines TRBV12-3 or TRBV12-4 with TRBJ1-1; D is unclear. V lost 5 bases, J lost 0 bases, and 7 bases lay in between. The CDR3 is 13 residues long.

This clone turned up a few times. The V gene is TRBV29-1, the J gene TRBJ2-1; TRBD2 might be the D (5 bases). With 3 bases removed from V and 1 base from J, the gap between germline ends came to 7 bases. CDR1 and CDR2 (germline): SQVTM, ANQGSEA. This CDR3 contains 13 residues. The CDR3 reads CSVDIASYNEQFF. CDR3 nucleotide sequence: TGCAGCGTTGACATAGCGTCCTACAATGAGCAGTTCTTC.

The genes are TRBV19 and TRBJ2-3; the match to TRBD2 covers 13 bases. Germline V gives CDR1 LNHDA, CDR2 SQIVND (reference sequence). The CDR3 contains 15 residues. V gave up 4 bases and J gave up 3 bases; unmatched junction bases: 1. DNA of the CDR3: TGTGCCAGTAGTAGGACTAGCGGGAGTACAGATACGCAGTATTTT. Its protein is CASSRTSGSTDTQYF. Full variable domain (rest looked up from reference TRBV19 and TRBJ2-3): DGGITQSPKYLFRKEGQNVTLSCEQNLNHDAMYWYRQDPGQGLRLIYYSQIVNDFQKGDIAEGYSVSREKKESFPLTVTSAQKNPTAFYLCASSRTSGSTDTQYFGPGTRLTVL.

J is TRBJ2-1 and V is TRBV11-3, with 7 bases fitting TRBD2. The junction had 5 bases not matched to a gene; V was cut back by 3 bases and J by 6 bases. This CDR3 spans 14 amino acids. Germline values: CDR1 SGHNT, CDR2 YENEEA. Written as DNA, the CDR3 is TGTGCCAGCAGCTTGTGGGGGGGTGCCAATGAGCAGTTCTTC. The encoded protein is CASSLWGGANEQFF.

The chain employs TRBV5-4 and TRBJ2-2; D is undetermined. The CDR3 spans 17 residues. V dropped 7 bases and J dropped 1 base, with 20 bases sitting between them. Germline lookup yields CDR1 SGHNT and CDR2 YYREEE (reference sequence). CDR3 coding DNA: TGTGCCAGCTCCGCCAGCACAGTTACCTTGAACACCGGGGAGCTGTTTTTT. Amino acids: CASSASTVTLNTGELFF.

The V and J genes are TRBV15 and TRBJ1-4; no firm D call. The germline CDR1 and CDR2 sequences are LNHNV and YYDKDF (reference sequence). V gave up 1 base and J gave up 7 bases, with 13 bases separating them. This CDR3 contains 15 residues. The CDR3 DNA sequence: TGTGCCACCAGCAGAGGCGGGGAGGTGATTGAAAAACTGTTTTTT. Residues: CATSRGGEVIEKLFF.

V is TRBV18 and J is TRBJ1-2; TRBD1 aligns across 9 bases. Trimming took 3 bases from V and 5 from J; bases not matched to a gene: 7. Per germline, CDR1 KGHSH and CDR2 LQKENI. The CDR3 length is 15 residues. This chain's CDR3 is CASSPPRQGGYGYTF. The CDR3 DNA sequence: TGTGCCAGCTCACCCCCACGACAGGGGGGTTATGGCTACACCTTC.

The chain uses TRBV27 and TRBJ2-3; 12 positions agree with TRBD1. Germline CDR1 reads MNHEY; CDR2 reads SMNVEV (reference sequence). The CDR3 consists of 18 residues. The J segment lost 5 bases and the V segment lost 3 bases, leaving 12 bases of the junction unmatched. DNA for the CDR3: TGTGCCAGCAGTTTTTCTGTCCGGGACAGGGGGCTGGGAGATACGCAGTATTTT. This gives the protein CASSFSVRDRGLGDTQYF.

This clone was seen a few times. Other nucleotide sequences from this sample produce the same CDR3. The rearrangement joins TRBV3-1 (or the pseudogene TRBV3-2) to TRBJ2-1, with 7 positions matching TRBD1. V lost 3 bases, J lost 3 bases, and 2 bases stayed unmatched. In germline, CDR1 is LGHDT, CDR2 YNNKEL (reference sequence). The CDR3 runs 14 residues. CDR3 in amino acids: CASSQSGGYNEQFF. The CDR3 nucleotides are TGTGCCAGCAGCCAGTCAGGGGGCTACAATGAGCAGTTCTTC.

V gene TRBV2 combines with J gene TRBJ2-7, with 7 bases matching TRBD1. Germline CDR1 SNHLY, CDR2 FYNNEI. The CDR3 runs to 12 residues. The J segment lost 3 bases and the V segment lost 4 bases, leaving 0 bases of the junction unmatched. The CDR3 nucleotides are TGTGCCAGCAGTGCAGGGGGCTACGAGCAGTACGTC. It is translated as CASSAGGYEQYV.

The chain couples TRBV10-3 to TRBJ1-5; D is possibly TRBD1 (5 bases). Trimming pared 2 bases from V and 5 bases from J, leaving 13 bases between. Germline loops: CDR1 ENHRY, CDR2 SYGVKD. The CDR3 spans 15 residues. The chain's CDR3 is CAISETGGRYQPQHF. CDR3 DNA sequence: TGTGCCATCAGTGAGACAGGTGGCAGGTATCAGCCCCAGCATTTT.

The chain employs TRBV5-6 and TRBJ2-5; TRBD1 might be the D (5 bases). The V and J ends lost 1 base and 2 bases respectively, with 12 bases between them. The CDR3 is 15 residues long. Looked up from germline, CDR1 is SGHDT and CDR2 is YYEEEE. CDR3 sequence: CASSLKGTGQETQYF. The CDR3, as DNA: TGTGCCAGCAGCTTGAAGGGAACAGGACAAGAGACCCAGTACTTC. Drawing the rest from reference TRBV5-6 and TRBJ2-5, the complete variable domain is DAGVTQSPTHLIKTRGQQVTLRCSPKSGHDTVSWYQQALGQGPQFIFQYYEEEERQRGNFPDRFSGHQFPNYSSELNVNALLLGDSALYLCASSLKGTGQETQYFGPGTRLLVL.

This chain uses TRBV18 with TRBJ1-1, with D perhaps matching TRBD1 (6 bases). V shed 5 bases and J shed 2 bases, with 9 bases lying between them. Germline CDR1 and CDR2: KGHSH and LQKENI. This CDR3 spans 13 amino acids. CDR3 DNA: TGTGCCAGCTCATCGGGACAAAACACTGAAGCTTTCTTT. It encodes CASSSGQNTEAFF.

This rearrangement joins TRBV7-2 to TRBJ1-4; D is undetermined. The V end was cut by 5 bases, the J end by 3 bases, with 7 bases between. Looked up from germline, CDR1 is SGHTA and CDR2 is FQGNSA. This CDR3 comprises 13 residues. The CDR3 here is CASSASPNEKLFF. Here the CDR3 DNA reads TGTGCCAGCAGCGCCAGTCCTAATGAAAAACTGTTTTTT.

This clone has a handful of counts. The rearrangement joins TRBV21-1 to TRBJ1-1; the D segment call TRBD1 is taken from the table without a DNA check. TRBV21-1 is annotated as a pseudogene. The CDR3 has 12 amino acids. For the CDR3, the DNA is TGTGCCAGCAGCAAAGGTAGGGACAGGGGGCGGTTT. Residues: CASSKGRDRGRF.